This T cell receptor beta chain was captured by sequencing in a study of PD-1 blockade in classical Hodgkin lymphoma (dated by TCRdb to the early 2020s). Notes on the research overall: The study used CyTOF and TCR beta sequencing to define a peripheral blood immune signature of response to PD-1 blockade in classical Hodgkin lymphoma.

In regard to this clone: Its antigen is unknown. Per-base qualities were not stored, and no clone one base away is much larger.

The sample's time point label, decoded: newly diagnosed, previously untreated cHL patient sample. CD8+ T cells were purified from thawed PBMCs by magnetic negative selection with a Miltenyi CD8+ T cell isolation kit. PBMCs from patients with newly diagnosed, previously untreated classical Hodgkin lymphoma were sequenced as a comparison group for the relapsed/refractory trial patients. Peripheral blood was collected in 8 mL Vacutainer Cell Preparation Tubes, from which PBMCs were isolated by centrifugation and then cryopreserved. Purified CD4+ and CD8+ fractions were prepared only for cases where an additional PBMC sample was available. Magnetically labelled cells were removed on LS columns in a quadroMACS separator, and the flow-through was collected as the purified fraction. The Qiagen DNeasy kit was used to extract genomic DNA from unsorted PBMCs and from the negatively selected CD4+ and CD8+ fractions. TCR beta CDR3 regions were amplified by immunoSEQ multiplex PCR using primers annealing to V and J segments. A synthetic immune receptor repertoire was used to minimize amplification bias, and remaining bias was computationally removed after sequencing. Regarding the original processing steps: Repertoire diversity was quantified as the Shannon entropy index using custom Python scripts. Unsorted, CD4+ and CD8+ repertoires were examined separately, except in combined analyses, for which CD4+ and CD8+ sequences were merged in silico. TCRdb provides this immuneACCESS table in a form limited to in-frame rearrangements. Some clones are lacking; in checked studies, under half of them reflect an unresolved V gene, and why the rest are absent is not known. V, J and clone size derive from that table, while D and trimming were established from the DNA sequence. The sample table holds over 2,500 clones, of which about 80% were seen once. The top ten hold 16% of the sample.

The research as a whole found: Baseline TCR diversity was reported as lower in newly diagnosed patients than in healthy donors, and lower still in relapsed/refractory patients. The study covered only a single clinical trial cohort, and the causes of the repertoire differences, possibly disease activity or prior therapy, were still not defined.

V is pared back by 4 bases and J by 5 bases, with 20 bases lying between the germline termini. The CDR3 has 16 amino acids, counting the end cysteine and phenylalanine. The retained sequence is limited to the CDR3, 48 bases, with the frame set at the first base. The germline V gene sets CDR1 to SGHDN and CDR2 to FVKESK. What was sequenced was CD8+ T cells from blood. The clonotype comes from a human donor with classical Hodgkin lymphoma. This chain is built from TRBV14 and TRBJ1-1; the best D guess is TRBD1, with 6 bases matching. The CDR3 region reads CASSPLTGRGGTEAFF. The DNA sequence is given as TGTGCCAGCAGCCCACTAACAGGGAGGGGGGGTACTGAAGCTTTCTTT.